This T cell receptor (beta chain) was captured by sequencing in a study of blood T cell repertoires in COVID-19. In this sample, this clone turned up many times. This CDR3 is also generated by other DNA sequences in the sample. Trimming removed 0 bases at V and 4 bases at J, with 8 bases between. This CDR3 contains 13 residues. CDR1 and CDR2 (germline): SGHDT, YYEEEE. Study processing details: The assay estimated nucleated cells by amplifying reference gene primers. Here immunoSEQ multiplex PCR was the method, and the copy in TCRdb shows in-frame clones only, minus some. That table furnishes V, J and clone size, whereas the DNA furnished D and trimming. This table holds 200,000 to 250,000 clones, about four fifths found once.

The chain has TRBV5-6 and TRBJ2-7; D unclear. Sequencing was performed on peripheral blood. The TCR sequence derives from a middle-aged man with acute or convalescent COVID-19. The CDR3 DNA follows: TGTGCCAGCAGCTTGGGCAGATCGTACGAGCAGTACTTC. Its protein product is CASSLGRSYEQYF. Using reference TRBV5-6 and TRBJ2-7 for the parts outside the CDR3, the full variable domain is DAGVTQSPTHLIKTRGQQVTLRCSPKSGHDTVSWYQQALGQGPQFIFQYYEEEERQRGNFPDRFSGHQFPNYSSELNVNALLLGDSALYLCASSLGRSYEQYFGPGTRLTVT.